Listed below are T cell receptor beta chains from one sample, sequenced in a study of Ad26.COV2.S vaccination and SARS-CoV-2 variants. Measured with immunoSEQ multiplex PCR; TCRdb has only the in-frame clones, and not every one. The sample records some 480,000 clones, roughly nine tenths being singletons. Sequences were derived from peripheral blood, sampled in a trial of Ad26.COV2.S vaccine versus placebo. The receptors derive from a person between 18 and 60 years old who received the Ad26.COV2.S COVID-19 vaccine or a placebo. CDR3s include the opening cysteine and the closing phenylalanine or tryptophan. Fields, in order: D gene, J gene, V gene, clone size, CDR3 protein, CDR3 DNA. The D gene is left open where the match is weak. Clone size appears in some rows only: once, few, many, or a class for an expanded clone.

>TRBD1|TRBJ1-4|TRBV30|once
CAWSFTGGNEKLFF
TGTGCCTGGAGTTTTACAGGGGGGAATGAAAAACTGTTTTTT
>-|TRBJ1-4|TRBV30|-
CAWSRDTGRSEKLFF
TGTGCCTGGAGCCGGGACACCGGACGTTCTGAAAAACTGTTTTTT
>-|TRBJ2-1|TRBV7-3|-
CASSPVGSAPPNEQFF
TGTGCCAGCAGCCCAGTGGGTAGCGCCCCACCTAATGAGCAGTTCTTC
>-|TRBJ1-4|TRBV25-1|-
CASSNTQGVNEKLFF
TGTGCCAGCAGTAATACGCAGGGAGTTAATGAAAAACTGTTTTTT
>TRBD1|TRBJ1-3|TRBV4-2|-
CASSQELPGQGRGNTIYF
TGTGCCAGCAGCCAGGAACTACCGGGACAGGGTAGGGGAAACACCATATATTTT
>TRBD2|TRBJ2-3|TRBV6-5|once
CASRDPGGSADTQYF
TGTGCCAGCAGAGACCCGGGGGGTTCCGCAGATACGCAGTATTTT
>TRBD2|TRBJ2-1|TRBV15|-
CATSRDRLAGSMSLTSHQFF
TGTGCCACCAGCAGAGATAGACTAGCGGGATCGATGTCGCTCACCTCTCATCAGTTCTTC
>-|TRBJ1-5|TRBV27|-
CASSQTTKPGGTQHF
TGTGCCAGCAGTCAAACGACAAAACCCGGAGGTACCCAGCATTTT
>-|TRBJ2-5|TRBV5-1|-
CASSRETAWYQETQYF
TGCGCCAGCAGCCGGGAGACAGCTTGGTACCAAGAGACCCAGTACTTC
>-|TRBJ2-7|TRBV28|-
CASSPATRGSSYEQYF
TGTGCCAGCAGCCCTGCCACTAGGGGTTCGTCCTACGAGCAGTACTTC
>-|TRBJ1-5|TRBV27|-
CASSLSAGFQPQHF
TGTGCCAGCAGTTTATCGGCAGGGTTTCAGCCCCAGCATTTT
>-|TRBJ2-7|TRBV11-2|-
CASSFDKQYF
TGTGCCAGCAGCTTTGATAAGCAGTACTTC
>-|TRBJ1-2|TRBV9|-
CASSDGYGYTF
TGTGCCAGCAGCGACGGATACGGCTACACCTTC
>-|TRBJ1-1|TRBV6-5|few
CASGLRGATEAFF
TGTGCCAGCGGACTAAGGGGGGCGACTGAAGCTTTCTTT
>-|TRBJ1-1|TRBV6-1|-
CASSEVTEAFF
TGTGCCAGCAGTGAAGTCACCGAAGCTTTCTTT
>TRBD1|TRBJ1-2|TRBV5-5|-
CASSLGQGVYGYTF
TGTGCCAGCAGCTTGGGACAGGGCGTCTATGGCTACACCTTC
>-|TRBJ2-5|TRBV12-5|-
CAKTEETQYF
TGTGCTAAGACCGAAGAGACCCAGTACTTC
>-|TRBJ2-2|TRBV9|-
CASSVVGDTGELFF
TGTGCCAGCAGCGTAGTAGGAGATACCGGGGAGCTGTTTTTT
>-|TRBJ1-3|TRBV7-7|-
CASSLGATSGNTIYF
TGTGCTAGCAGCTTAGGGGCAACCTCTGGAAACACCATATATTTT
>-|TRBJ1-3|TRBV5-5|many
CASSLTGDSGNTIYF
TGTGCCAGCAGCTTGACGGGGGACTCTGGAAACACCATATATTTT
>-|TRBJ2-7|TRBV5-1|-
CASSLGVHEQYF
TGCGCCAGCAGCTTGGGAGTCCACGAGCAGTACTTC
>-|TRBJ2-7|TRBV6-2/TRBV6-3|-
CASSYSHEQYF
TGTGCCAGCAGTTACTCCCACGAGCAGTACTTC
>-|TRBJ1-1|TRBV11-2|-
CASSFSDDTEAFF
TGTGCCAGCAGCTTTAGCGATGACACTGAAGCTTTCTTT
>-|TRBJ1-3|TRBV24-1|once
CATSDPVSGNTIYF
TGTGCCACCAGTGATCCGGTGTCGGGAAACACCATATATTTT
>-|TRBJ2-7|TRBV7-2|-
CASSPDRRPYEQYF
TGTGCCAGCAGCCCCGATAGGCGGCCCTACGAGCAGTACTTC
>TRBD2|TRBJ2-7|TRBV19|-
CASSIMASGRSEQYF
TGTGCCAGTAGTATAATGGCTAGCGGGAGAAGTGAGCAGTACTTC
>-|TRBJ1-3|TRBV7-3|-
CASSPQGPGSSGNTIYF
TGTGCCAGCAGCCCTCAGGGGCCAGGGAGCTCTGGAAACACCATATATTTT
>-|TRBJ1-5|TRBV10-3|-
CAIAGISNQPQHF
TGTGCCATCGCGGGGATTAGCAATCAGCCCCAGCATTTT
>TRBD2|TRBJ2-7|TRBV27|-
CASNPQGLAGTLDEQYF
TGTGCCAGCAACCCTCAGGGGCTAGCGGGAACGTTGGACGAGCAGTACTTC
>TRBD1|TRBJ2-1|TRBV7-6|-
CASSPGTGGIEQFF
TGTGCCAGCAGCCCAGGGACAGGGGGGATTGAGCAGTTCTTC
>-|TRBJ2-2|TRBV27|few
CASSLPHGAGELFF
TGTGCCAGCAGTTTACCCCATGGGGCCGGGGAGCTGTTTTTT
>-|TRBJ2-1|TRBV2|-
CASSEGLVTHNEQFF
TGTGCCAGCAGTGAAGGCTTGGTAACCCACAATGAGCAGTTCTTC
>-|TRBJ2-5|TRBV7-9|-
CASSPGGVGETQYF
TGTGCCAGCAGCCCCGGGGGTGTGGGAGAGACCCAGTACTTC
>TRBD1|TRBJ2-1|TRBV28|-
CASSSTGTVNEQFF
TGTGCCAGCAGTTCAACCGGGACAGTCAATGAGCAGTTCTTC